This TCR beta chain was obtained from a study of technical replicates of blood from a few donors. TCRdb keeps only in-frame clones here, not all; method: immunoSEQ multiplex PCR. The table has around 72,000 clones, approximately 98% seen once. The CDR3 length is 19 residues. V dropped 4 bases and J dropped 1 base, with 26 bases sitting between them. Germline V gene data show CDR1 as SSHAT and CDR2 as FNYEAQ (reference sequence). V usage is TRBV7-7 and J usage is TRBJ2-7, with D perhaps TRBD2 (5 bases). Sample: T cells isolated from PBMCs. This receptor was obtained from a human donor in good health. In DNA, the CDR3 is TGTGCCAGCAGCTCCAATATCCCCCACAGCGGAGAAGGGTCCTACGAGCAGTACTTC. It specifies CASSSNIPHSGEGSYEQYF.